This record covers a single TCR beta chain. The data stem from a study of blood T cell repertoires in COVID-19. Study summary: COVID-19 samples collected from the United States, Italy and Spain covered acute and convalescent phases.

Germline CDR1 reads SNHLY; CDR2 reads FYNNEI. The CDR3 consists of 11 residues. V lost 2 bases and J 4 bases, leaving 3 bases between the germline ends. In the original processing: Nucleated cell counts were estimated from reference gene primer amplification. Method: immunoSEQ multiplex PCR; TCRdb's copy keeps in-frame clones and lacks some. V and J calls and clone size are given by that table; D and trimming were obtained from the DNA. The sample holds approximately 30,000 clones, 85% seen once. Sequencing used peripheral blood. The receptor was derived from a human donor with acute or convalescent COVID-19. The donor label of this sample is uncertain. The rearrangement uses TRBV2 and TRBJ2-7; D is unclear. CDR3 loop: CASSERYEQYF. The CDR3 nucleotides are TGTGCCAGCAGTGAACGGTACGAGCAGTACTTC.